A single sample is the source of the 26 T cell receptor beta chains below, sequenced in a study of post-analysis software for immune sequencing data. Study results and limitations: Higher frequency in patients than in controls was seen for 5 or 6 TRBV segments, with TRBV5-6, TRBV5-1 and TRBV20-1 among them.

Unique molecular identifiers were carried by the TCR beta cDNA libraries. MiXCR, run by TCRdb on the PCR reads, gives a single entry per CDR3 protein. This repertoire shows about 770,000 distinct CDR3 sequences, under 60% found once; its top ten account for 4% to 5%. These receptors have no identified antigens. Sequenced input: blood. The source is a girl aged 5-17 years with multiple sclerosis.

The genes are TRBV29-1 and TRBJ1-2, with a tentative D call TRBD1 (5 bases). V was shortened by 5 bases and J by 1 base, with 17 bases between the two germline ends. CDR1 SQVTM and CDR2 ANQGSEA come from the germline V gene. The CDR3 totals 15 residues. The CDR3 loop reads CSVPSRDRLNYGYTF. The CDR3 coding sequence is TGCAGCGTTCCCAGCCGGGACCGCCTTAACTATGGCTACACCTTC.

This chain links TRBV28 with TRBJ2-1; 7 bases line up with TRBD2. This CDR3 contains 17 residues. Germline lookup yields CDR1 MDHEN and CDR2 SYDVKM. V shed 2 bases and J 4 bases; nucleotides not matched to a gene: 11. The CDR3 protein is CASSLVVAGPGYNEQFF. In DNA form, the CDR3 reads TGTGCCAGCAGTTTAGTAGTAGCGGGCCCCGGGTACAATGAGCAGTTCTTC.

The V gene is TRBV20-1, the J gene TRBJ1-1; 8 bases fit TRBD1. The CDR3 spans 14 residues. Trimming removed 5 bases from V and 4 bases from J; junction bases left unmatched: 9. Looked up from germline, CDR1 is DFQATT and CDR2 is SNEGSKA (reference sequence). CDR3 nucleotide sequence: TGCAGTGCTCCTCAAGCAGGGGGCCGCACTGAAGCTTTCTTT. Protein product: CSAPQAGGRTEAFF.

The chain links TRBV7-8 to TRBJ2-7; 8 bases are a match to TRBD1. CDR1 is SGHVS, CDR2 FQNEAQ, per germline. This CDR3 is built from 13 residues. The CDR3 coding sequence is TGTGCTAACAGCTTAGACAGGGGAAGGGAGCAGTACTTC. Its translation is CANSLDRGREQYF.

This clonotype was counted between two and nine times. This chain connects TRBV7-2 to TRBJ1-5, with D uncertain. The CDR3 totals 13 residues. Germline assignment: CDR1 SGHTA and CDR2 FQGNSA. Trimming pared 1 base from V and 7 bases from J, leaving 8 bases between. CDR3 protein: CASSLVAPQPQHF. CDR3 nucleotide sequence: TGTGCCAGCAGCTTAGTGGCCCCCCAGCCCCAGCATTTT.

This clonotype came up a few times. The V gene is TRBV3-1, the J gene TRBJ2-1, with 9 bases that match TRBD2. Unmatched junction bases numbered 8, after V lost 3 bases and J lost 14 bases. Germline CDR1 is LGHDT and CDR2 is YNNKEL (reference sequence). The CDR3 is made up of 13 amino acids. In DNA, the CDR3 is TGTGCCAGCAGCCAGAGTAGCGGGAGATTGGAGTTCTTC. Its protein product is CASSQSSGRLEFF.

This sequence joins TRBV20-1 and TRBJ2-7, with unresolved D. Between the trimmed V and J ends, which lost 3 bases and 0 bases, there was a span of 15 bases. This CDR3 spans 15 amino acids. Germline V gene lookup returns CDR1 DFQATT and CDR2 SNEGSKA (reference sequence). The CDR3 bases are TGCAGTGCTAGGTCGAGGCGGCCTAGCTCCTACGAGCAGTACTTC. It translates to CSARSRRPSSYEQYF.

The chain uses TRBV6-5 and TRBJ2-5; 14 bases line up with TRBD2. TRBJ2-7 matches the DNA end more closely, so the J call is doubtful. Germline CDR1 MNHEY, CDR2 SVGAGI. The CDR3 spans 19 residues. Written as DNA, the CDR3 is TGTGCCAGCAGTTACTCTTTCATCCGACTAGCGGGAGGGCCCTCCGAGCAGTACTTC. Its protein product is CASSYSFIRLAGGPSEQYF.

For this clonotype: The junction does not match germline at one end; this may be a read error. The genes are TRBV18 and TRBJ2-3; D is ambiguous. CDR3 length: 14 amino acids. Germline-derived CDR1 and CDR2 are KGHSH and LQKENI. The CDR3 DNA follows: TGTGCCAGCTCCCCACCTTATAGCACAGATACGCAGTATTTT. It is translated as CASSPPYSTDTQYF.

The DNA for the CDR3 is TGTGCCAGCTCTCCTTTAGACTACACTGAAGCTTTCTTT. Translated: CASSPLDYTEAFF. The V and J genes are TRBV18 and TRBJ1-1, with D hard to call. The germline gives CDR1 KGHSH, CDR2 LQKENI. This CDR3 region has 13 residues. The V and J ends lost 6 bases and 3 bases respectively, with 11 bases between them.

Only a few counts were recorded for this clonotype. This chain connects TRBV25-1 to TRBJ2-5; 7 bases are a match to TRBD1. The CDR3 is 12 residues long. J lost 3 bases, V lost 7 bases, and 2 bases had no gene match. CDR1 MGHDK and CDR2 SYGVNS come from the germline V gene. CDR3 nucleotides: TGTGCCAGCACAACAGGGGAAGAGACCCAGTACTTC. This gives the protein CASTTGEETQYF.

This clonotype was seen more than once but under ten times. This chain links TRBV20-1 with TRBJ2-7; D might be TRBD1 or TRBD2, each matching 5 bases. This CDR3 has 14 residues. Germline V lookup: CDR1 DFQATT, CDR2 SNEGSKA (reference sequence). V lost 0 bases and J lost 7, with 16 bases in between. The CDR3 nucleotides are TGCAGTGCTAGAGACGGGGCCTCGTCGCGTGAGCAGTACTTC. Amino acids: CSARDGASSREQYF.

V is TRBV6-6 and J is TRBJ2-3; the match to TRBD2 covers 14 bases. The CDR3 loop spans 17 amino acids. Germline V gene lookup returns CDR1 MNHNY and CDR2 SVGAGI (reference sequence). The V gene end was trimmed by 6 bases and the J gene end by 6 bases; junction bases not matched to a gene: 11. CDR3 coding DNA: TGTGCCAGCAGGGAGACAGGGACTAGCGGGAGAGCTGATACGCAGTATTTT. As protein: CASRETGTSGRADTQYF.

CDR3 residues: CSAGASGNYNEQFF. As DNA, the CDR3 is TGCAGTGCTGGGGCTAGCGGGAATTACAATGAGCAGTTCTTC. V is TRBV20-1 and J is TRBJ2-1; 9 bases map to TRBD2. The CDR3 totals 14 residues. Trimming removed 5 bases from V and 4 bases from J; junction bases left unmatched: 6. Per the germline V gene, CDR1 is DFQATT and CDR2 is SNEGSKA (reference sequence).

This clonotype was observed a few times. The chain has TRBV5-1 and TRBJ2-5, with 7 bases that match TRBD2. This CDR3 spans 15 amino acids. CDR1 is SGHRS, CDR2 YFSETQ, per germline. Trimming cost V 0 bases and J 3 bases; bases outside gene matches: 5. CDR3 DNA sequence: TGCGCCAGCAGCTTGGTGCCTAGCGGAGAAGAGACCCAGTACTTC. Its translation: CASSLVPSGEETQYF.

V is TRBV20-1 and J is TRBJ1-2; TRBD1 matches 10 bases. The CDR3 consists of 13 residues. V lost 6 bases to trimming and J lost 5 bases; unmatched junction nucleotides: 6. Germline loops: CDR1 DFQATT, CDR2 SNEGSKA (reference sequence). The DNA for the CDR3 is TGCAGTGCCCTCGGACAGGGGGGATATGGCTACACCTTC. Translating gives CSALGQGGYGYTF.

The gene calls are TRBV12-3 or TRBV12-4 and TRBJ1-4, with D unclear. The V end lost 2 bases, the J end lost 0 bases, and 10 bases lay between the germline ends. The CDR3 totals 16 residues. CDR3 nucleotide sequence: TGTGCCAGCAGTTTACGCAGGAGTACAACTAATGAAAAACTGTTTTTT. Translating it yields CASSLRRSTTNEKLFF.

The J gene is TRBJ1-4, the V gene TRBV3-1; D is unresolved. The CDR3 runs to 15 residues. CDR1 LGHDT and CDR2 YNNKEL come from the germline V gene (reference sequence). V shed 0 bases and J shed 0 bases, with 5 bases lying between them. The DNA of the CDR3 is TGTGCCAGCAGCCAAGATCCTGCAACTAATGAAAAACTGTTTTTT. Its protein product is CASSQDPATNEKLFF.

There are a few counts of this clonotype. The V and J genes are TRBV27 and TRBJ2-3, with D possibly TRBD2 on 7 matching bases. CDR1 is MNHEY, CDR2 SMNVEV, per germline (reference sequence). The CDR3 runs 19 residues. The germline V and J ends were trimmed by 5 bases and 2 bases, with 26 bases remaining between them. Here the CDR3 DNA reads TGTGCCAGCAGTCTACTTACAGGGATCGGGGAGGGTTACACAGATACGCAGTATTTT. Protein: CASSLLTGIGEGYTDTQYF.

V and J are TRBV20-1 and TRBJ1-2, with 9 positions matching TRBD1. The CDR3 spans 15 residues. CDR1 DFQATT and CDR2 SNEGSKA come from the germline V gene (reference sequence). J was trimmed by 4 bases and V by 1 base; bases with no gene match: 7. The CDR3 DNA follows: TGCAGTGCTAGAGGACAGGGGGAGACCTGCTATGGCTACACCTTC. The encoded protein is CSARGQGETCYGYTF.

This chain uses TRBV28 with TRBJ2-6; TRBD2 is a possible D gene (5 bases). The CDR3 is made up of 15 amino acids. Germline V lookup: CDR1 MDHEN, CDR2 SYDVKM. Between the trimmed V and J ends, which lost 6 bases and 4 bases, there was a span of 13 bases. The CDR3 nucleotides are TGTGCCAGCAGGCTACGGGGTTCCGGGGCCAACGTCCTGACTTTC. Residues: CASRLRGSGANVLTF.

There are a few counts of this clonotype. The V gene is TRBV6-1, the J gene TRBJ1-2; 8 bases fit TRBD1. Per the germline V gene, CDR1 is MNHNS and CDR2 is SASEGT. With V trimmed by 8 bases and J by 11 bases, 7 bases remained unmatched. This CDR3 contains 11 residues. The CDR3, as DNA: TGTGCCAGCCTGGACGGACAGGGATACACCTTC. This translates into CASLDGQGYTF.

This clonotype was observed many times. The V gene is TRBV7-3, the J gene TRBJ2-3, with 7 bases matching TRBD2. The CDR3 sequence is 15 residues long. V trimming: 5 bases; J trimming: 4 bases; junction bases outside the gene matches: 9. Germline loops: CDR1 SGHTA, CDR2 FQGTGA. This CDR3 is CASSKTAGSADTQYF. CDR3 sequence (DNA): TGTGCCAGCAGCAAGACAGCGGGATCGGCAGATACGCAGTATTTT.

The V call is TRBV7-6, the J call TRBJ2-2, with 7 bases that match TRBD1. From germline, CDR1 is SGHVS and CDR2 FNYEAQ. V shed 3 bases, J shed 3 bases, and the junction held 4 bases outside the gene matches. The CDR3 spans 15 residues. The CDR3 DNA reads as TGTGCCAGCAGCTTTTCACAGGGGTACACCGGGGAGCTGTTTTTT. Residues: CASSFSQGYTGELFF.

V is TRBV20-1 and J is TRBJ2-1, with 8 bases lining up with TRBD1. Germline V lookup: CDR1 DFQATT, CDR2 SNEGSKA (reference sequence). V gave up 0 bases and J gave up 8 bases; unmatched junction bases: 9. CDR3 length: 15 residues. The CDR3 loop reads CSARDAAPTGDEQFF. The CDR3 DNA is TGCAGTGCTAGAGACGCAGCCCCGACAGGGGATGAGCAGTTCTTC.

A few counts support this clonotype. V is TRBV12-3 or TRBV12-4 and J is TRBJ2-3; no clear D gene. Trimming removed 5 bases from V and 0 bases from J, with 18 bases in between. The CDR3 totals 17 residues. The CDR3 spells CASSPDVAVMSTDTQYF. CDR3 nucleotides: TGTGCCAGCAGTCCCGATGTGGCGGTAATGAGCACAGATACGCAGTATTTT.